Presented here are 4 T cell receptor beta chains from one specimen sequenced in a study of technical replicates of blood from several donors. Only in-frame clones appear in the TCRdb table, and some are missing; sequencing was by immunoSEQ multiplex PCR. The sample lists about 81,000 clones; roughly 96% were seen once. The sequencing input was T cells isolated from PBMCs. The receptor source for this set is a human donor in good health.

The chain is built from TRBV28 and TRBJ2-7; TRBD1 agrees at 11 bases. The V gene's germline CDR1 is MDHEN and CDR2 SYDVKM. CDR3 length: 15 residues. The J segment lost 5 bases and the V segment lost 5 bases, leaving 8 bases of the junction unmatched. The CDR3 region has the DNA TGTGCCAGCAGTGCACCCCCGGGACAGGGGGACGAGCAGTACTTC. It yields the protein CASSAPPGQGDEQYF.

J is TRBJ2-7 and V is TRBV4-1; TRBD1 matches 10 bases. The CDR3 is made up of 15 amino acids. The V gene end was trimmed by 3 bases and the J gene end by 4 bases; junction bases not matched to a gene: 6. The V gene's germline CDR1 is MGHRA and CDR2 YSYEKL. The CDR3 DNA reads as TGCGCCAGCAGCCAGGGGACAGGGGAGTTTTACGAGCAGTACTTC. This translates into CASSQGTGEFYEQYF.

V gene TRBV19 combines with J gene TRBJ1-3; D is ambiguous. The V and J ends lost 8 bases and 8 bases respectively, with 13 bases between them. CDR1 is LNHDA, CDR2 SQIVND, per germline (reference sequence). This CDR3 has 12 amino acids. CDR3 region: CASRVQEDTIYF. In DNA, the CDR3 is TGTGCCAGTCGAGTTCAGGAAGACACCATATATTTT. Full variable domain (rest looked up from reference TRBV19 and TRBJ1-3): DGGITQSPKYLFRKEGQNVTLSCEQNLNHDAMYWYRQDPGQGLRLIYYSQIVNDFQKGDIAEGYSVSREKKESFPLTVTSAQKNPTAFYLCASRVQEDTIYFGEGSWLTVV.

This chain links TRBV5-6 with TRBJ1-6; no clear D. In germline, CDR1 is SGHDT, CDR2 YYEEEE. This CDR3 region has 16 residues. V shed 4 bases and J shed 0 bases, with 11 bases lying between them. CDR3 in amino acids: CASSPTVSSYNSPLHF. CDR3 sequence (DNA): TGTGCCAGCAGCCCTACCGTAAGCTCCTATAATTCACCCCTCCACTTT.